This T cell receptor beta chain was sequenced during a study of CD8+CD57+ T cells in acquired aplastic anemia. Patients included in sequencing had previously demonstrated CD8+CD57+ cell expansion by flow cytometry. TCR beta VDJ combinations and CDR3 sequences were profiled from genomic DNA. TCRdb re-called the reads through MiXCR, storing one row per CDR3 protein. The profile shows tens of thousands of distinct CDR3 sequences, around 70% of them singletons. Germline V gene lookup returns CDR1 KGHDR and CDR2 SFDVKD. V was cut by 3 bases and J by 6 bases, with 20 bases left in between. The CDR3 has 16 residues.

The sample comprised sorted CD4+, CD8+, or CD8+CD57+ T cells (not recorded which) from PBMCs. The origin of this receptor is a human donor with aplastic anemia. The chain has TRBV24-1 and TRBJ2-7; D assignment may be TRBD1 or TRBD2 (5 bases each). CDR3 coding DNA: TGTGCCACCAGTGATACTTTCACCGGGACGGGTAGCGAGCAGTACTTC. Protein: CATSDTFTGTGSEQYF.